This entry describes one TCR beta chain. What it binds is unknown. The record originates from a study of tumor-infiltrating lymphocytes in localized non-small cell lung cancer. Study-wide context: Each patient gave resected tumor and non-adjacent uninvolved lung tissue.

The CDR3 sequence is 15 residues long. Germline trimming cut 5 bases from V and 0 bases from J; bases unmatched to any gene: 4. Germline V lookup: CDR1 SGHRS, CDR2 YFSETQ. Notes on the study in general: Each assay used a separate piece of the same tissue.

Sequenced by immunoSEQ multiplex PCR; TCRdb stores in-frame clones only, minus some. The sample contains around 16,000 clones, about 45% of which appear only once. The receptor was derived from a human donor with non-small cell lung cancer. The chain carries TRBV5-1 and TRBJ2-2; 7 positions agree with TRBD1. Specimen: lung tumor tissue. In DNA form, the CDR3 reads TGCGCCAGCAGTTCGACAGGGTCGAACACCGGGGAGCTGTTTTTT. Protein sequence: CASSSTGSNTGELFF.